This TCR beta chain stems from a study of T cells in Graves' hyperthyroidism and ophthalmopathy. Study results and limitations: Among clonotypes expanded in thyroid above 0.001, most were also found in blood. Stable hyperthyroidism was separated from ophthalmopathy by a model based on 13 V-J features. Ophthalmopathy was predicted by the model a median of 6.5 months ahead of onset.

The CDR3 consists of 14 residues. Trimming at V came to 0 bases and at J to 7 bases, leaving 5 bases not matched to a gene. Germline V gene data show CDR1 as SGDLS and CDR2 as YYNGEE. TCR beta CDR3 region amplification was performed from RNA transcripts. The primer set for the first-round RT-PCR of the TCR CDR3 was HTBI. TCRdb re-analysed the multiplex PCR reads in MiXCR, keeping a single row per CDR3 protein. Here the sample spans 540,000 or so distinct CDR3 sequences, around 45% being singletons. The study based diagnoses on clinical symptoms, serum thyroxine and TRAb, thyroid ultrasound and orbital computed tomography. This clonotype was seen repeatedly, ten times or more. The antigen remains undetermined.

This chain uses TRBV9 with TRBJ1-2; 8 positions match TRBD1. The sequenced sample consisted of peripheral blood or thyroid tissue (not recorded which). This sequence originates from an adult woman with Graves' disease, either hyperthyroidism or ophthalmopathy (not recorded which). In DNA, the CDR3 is TGTGCCAGCAGCGTAGGCAGGACAGGGTTTGGCTACACCTTC. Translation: CASSVGRTGFGYTF.